This TCR beta chain was found in a study of beta chain features in type 1 diabetes. Markers CD45RO/CCR7/CD25/CD127/CD95/CD27 served to sort CD4+ naive, central memory, regulatory and stem cell-like memory cells. Broader study findings: Moderately but significantly shorter TCRB CDR3s were found in Type 1 diabetes patients in all four CD4+ subsets. PCR might pick shorter templates more often, in the same way for patients and controls.

Investigators reverse transcribed all isolated RNA, so they sequenced expressed TCRB transcripts. It was found that naive, central memory and regulatory T cell samples averaged around 3.5 million reads. Profiled with immunoSEQ multiplex PCR; TCRdb holds only in-frame clones, not every one. The sample lists hundreds of thousands of clones; roughly 13% were seen once. Only a few counts were recorded for this clone. Its antigen is unknown. The V and J ends lost 4 bases and 13 bases respectively, with 20 bases between them. The germline V gene has CDR1 SNHLY and CDR2 FYNNEI. This CDR3 has 14 residues. Material for sequencing was naive CD4+ T cells from blood. The chain combines TRBV2 with TRBJ1-5, with a tentative D call TRBD1 (5 bases). This TCR was sampled from a young man with type 1 diabetes. In nucleotides, the CDR3 is TGTGCCAGCAGTGGGGACGCCGGGAGGGCTCAACAGCATTTT. Translating gives CASSGDAGRAQQHF.